This TCR beta chain was identified during a study of T cells after yellow fever vaccination. Study observations and caveats: Within FACS-sorted repertoires, abundant clonotypes contaminating from the bulk population could be present. Clonotypes appearing in both CD4 and CD8 compartments existed, and their share was small.

Germline values: CDR1 DFQATT, CDR2 SNEGSKA (reference sequence). The V and J ends lost 5 bases and 5 bases respectively, with 9 bases between them. The CDR3 runs to 11 residues. This clonotype was detected many times. Its antigen is as yet unknown. Researchers made TCR cDNA using 5'RACE template switching, and this step added a universal primer site and UMIs. MiXCR was run by TCRdb on the 5' RACE reads, yielding one entry per CDR3 protein. This repertoire shows a few hundred thousand distinct CDR3 sequences, 3.5% to 4.5% found once; its top ten account for roughly 21%. The receptor was isolated from a man between 18 and 29 years old who received the YFV17D yellow fever vaccine. Sequences were derived from PBMCs, sampled 15 days after the yellow fever booster vaccination. The V call is TRBV20-1, the J call TRBJ1-1, with a tentative D call TRBD1 (5 bases). The CDR3 here is CSAGGGTEAFF. DNA of the CDR3: TGCAGTGCTGGGGGGGGGACTGAAGCTTTCTTT.